This T cell receptor beta chain was found in a study of blood T cell repertoires in COVID-19. For the study at large: Donors in the United States, Italy and Spain gave samples during acute or convalescent COVID-19. Sample material is recorded as cDNA or gDNA derived from T cells, B-cell-depleted T cells, or PBMCs.

The CDR3 has 16 residues. Losses at the gene ends were 4 bases for V and 0 bases for J; bases not matched to a gene: 7. Germline CDR1 and CDR2: MGHRA and YSYEKL. Source study methods: From reference gene primer amplification, estimates of nucleated cell counts were derived. Repertoires were generated with immunoSEQ multiplex PCR, while TCRdb's copy carries only in-frame clones and drops some. The V and J calls and clone size were taken over from that table, and D and trimming were inferred from the DNA. The sample records roughly 340,000 clones, more than 75% being singletons. This clonotype originated in a woman under 30 who had recovered from COVID-19. The chain couples TRBV4-1 to TRBJ1-1; 8 nucleotides agree with TRBD1. The sequenced sample was peripheral blood. The CDR3 sequence is CASSPSPGQVNTEAFF. Written as DNA, the CDR3 is TGCGCCAGCAGCCCTAGTCCGGGACAGGTGAACACTGAAGCTTTCTTT.